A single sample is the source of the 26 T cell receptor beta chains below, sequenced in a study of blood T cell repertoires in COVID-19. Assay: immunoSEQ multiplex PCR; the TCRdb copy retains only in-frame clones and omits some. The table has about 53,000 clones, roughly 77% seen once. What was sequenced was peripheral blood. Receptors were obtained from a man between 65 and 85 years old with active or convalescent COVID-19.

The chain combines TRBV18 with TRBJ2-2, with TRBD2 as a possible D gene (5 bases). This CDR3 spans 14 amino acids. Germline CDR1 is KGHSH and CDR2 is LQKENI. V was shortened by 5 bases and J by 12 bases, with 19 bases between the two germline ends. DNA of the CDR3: TGTGCCAGCTCATTCGAACGGACTGGGTTGAAGCTGTTTTTT. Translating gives CASSFERTGLKLFF.

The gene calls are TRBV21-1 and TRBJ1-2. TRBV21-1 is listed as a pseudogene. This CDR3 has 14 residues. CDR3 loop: CASRSGVANYGYTF. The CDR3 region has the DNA TGTGCCAGCAGGTCCGGGGTTGCTAACTATGGCTACACCTTC.

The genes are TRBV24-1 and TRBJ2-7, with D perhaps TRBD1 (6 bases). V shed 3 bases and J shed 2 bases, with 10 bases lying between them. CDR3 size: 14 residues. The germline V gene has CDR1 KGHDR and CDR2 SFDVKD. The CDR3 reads CATSDHGQPYEQYF. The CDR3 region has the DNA TGTGCCACCAGTGATCACGGACAGCCCTACGAGCAGTACTTC.

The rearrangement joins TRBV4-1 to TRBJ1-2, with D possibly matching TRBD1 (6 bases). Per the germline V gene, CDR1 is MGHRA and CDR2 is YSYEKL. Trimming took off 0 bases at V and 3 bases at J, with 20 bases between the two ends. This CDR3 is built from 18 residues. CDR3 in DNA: TGCGCCAGCAGCCAAGATTTGCGGGGGGCCTCCTCTGACTATGGCTACACCTTC. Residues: CASSQDLRGASSDYGYTF.

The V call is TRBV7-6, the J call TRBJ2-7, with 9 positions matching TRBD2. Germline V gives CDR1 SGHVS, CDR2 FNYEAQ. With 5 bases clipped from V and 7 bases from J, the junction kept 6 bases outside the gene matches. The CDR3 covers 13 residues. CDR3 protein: CASSTLAGGEQYF. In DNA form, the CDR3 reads TGTGCCAGCAGCACACTAGCGGGTGGGGAGCAGTACTTC.

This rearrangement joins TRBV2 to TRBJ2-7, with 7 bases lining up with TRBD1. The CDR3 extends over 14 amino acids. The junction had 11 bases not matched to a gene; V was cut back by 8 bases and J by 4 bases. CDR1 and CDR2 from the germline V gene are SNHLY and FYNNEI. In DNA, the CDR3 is TGTGCCAGCGGAACGACAGGGAGTTTGTACGAGCAGTACTTC. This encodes CASGTTGSLYEQYF.

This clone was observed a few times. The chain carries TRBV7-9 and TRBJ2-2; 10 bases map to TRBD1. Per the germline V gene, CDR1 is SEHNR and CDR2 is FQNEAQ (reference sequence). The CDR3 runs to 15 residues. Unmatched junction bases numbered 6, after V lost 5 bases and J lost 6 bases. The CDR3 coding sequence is TGTGCCAGCAGCACCGGGACAGGGGTAGCCGGGGAGCTGTTTTTT. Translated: CASSTGTGVAGELFF.

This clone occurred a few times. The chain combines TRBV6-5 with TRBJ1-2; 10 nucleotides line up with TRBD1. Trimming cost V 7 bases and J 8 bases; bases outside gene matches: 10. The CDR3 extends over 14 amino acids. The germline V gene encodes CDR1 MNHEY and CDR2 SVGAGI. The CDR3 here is CASIWGQGSEGYTF. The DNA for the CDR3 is TGTGCCAGCATTTGGGGACAGGGGTCGGAAGGCTACACCTTC.

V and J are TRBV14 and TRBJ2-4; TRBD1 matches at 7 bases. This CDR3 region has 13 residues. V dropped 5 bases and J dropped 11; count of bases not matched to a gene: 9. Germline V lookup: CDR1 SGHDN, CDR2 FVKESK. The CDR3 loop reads CASSYGAGGFQYF. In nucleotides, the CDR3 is TGTGCCAGCAGCTACGGGGCAGGGGGATTTCAGTACTTC. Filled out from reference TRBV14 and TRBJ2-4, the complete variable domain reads EAGVTQFPSHSVIEKGQTVTLRCDPISGHDNLYWYRRVMGKEIKFLLHFVKESKQDESGMPNNRFLAERTGGTYSTLKVQPAELEDSGVYFCASSYGAGGFQYFGAGTRLSVL.

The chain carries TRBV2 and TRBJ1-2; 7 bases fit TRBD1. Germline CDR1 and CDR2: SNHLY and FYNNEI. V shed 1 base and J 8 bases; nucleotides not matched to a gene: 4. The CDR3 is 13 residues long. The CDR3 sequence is CASSEDQGGGYTF. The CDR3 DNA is TGTGCCAGCAGTGAAGACCAGGGGGGCGGCTACACCTTC.

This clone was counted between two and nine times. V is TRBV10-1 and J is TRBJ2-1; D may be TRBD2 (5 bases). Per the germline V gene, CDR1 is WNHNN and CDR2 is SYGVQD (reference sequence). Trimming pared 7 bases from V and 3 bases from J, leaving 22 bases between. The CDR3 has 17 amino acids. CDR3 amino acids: CASNPTTNPEGYNEQFF. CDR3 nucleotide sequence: TGCGCCAGCAACCCGACAACTAATCCCGAGGGCTACAATGAGCAGTTCTTC.

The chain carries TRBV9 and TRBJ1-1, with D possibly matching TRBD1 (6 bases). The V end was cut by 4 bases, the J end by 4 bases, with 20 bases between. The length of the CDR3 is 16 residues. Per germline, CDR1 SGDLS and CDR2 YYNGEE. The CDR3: CASSKTGAGGVTEAFF. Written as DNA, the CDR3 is TGTGCCAGCAGCAAGACAGGTGCGGGGGGTGTCACTGAAGCTTTCTTT.

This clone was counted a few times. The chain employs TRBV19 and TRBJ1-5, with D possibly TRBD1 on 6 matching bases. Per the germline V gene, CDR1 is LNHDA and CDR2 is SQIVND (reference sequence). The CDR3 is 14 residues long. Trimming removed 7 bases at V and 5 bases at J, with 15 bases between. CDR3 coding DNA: TGTGCCAGTACCACCACAGGGCACTATCAGCCCCAGCATTTT. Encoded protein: CASTTTGHYQPQHF. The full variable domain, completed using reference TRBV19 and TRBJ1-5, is DGGITQSPKYLFRKEGQNVTLSCEQNLNHDAMYWYRQDPGQGLRLIYYSQIVNDFQKGDIAEGYSVSREKKESFPLTVTSAQKNPTAFYLCASTTTGHYQPQHFGDGTRLSIL.

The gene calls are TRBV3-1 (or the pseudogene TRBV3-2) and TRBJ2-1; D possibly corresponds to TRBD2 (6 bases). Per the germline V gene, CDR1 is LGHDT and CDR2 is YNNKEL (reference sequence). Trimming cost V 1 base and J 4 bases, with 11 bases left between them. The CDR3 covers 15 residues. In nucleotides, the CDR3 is TGTGCCAGCAGCCAAGCACTGGAGGGTTACAATGAGCAGTTCTTC. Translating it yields CASSQALEGYNEQFF.

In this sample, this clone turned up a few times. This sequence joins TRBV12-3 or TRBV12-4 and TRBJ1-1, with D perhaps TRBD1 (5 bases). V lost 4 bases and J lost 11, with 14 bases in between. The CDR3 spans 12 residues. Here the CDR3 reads CASSSGSGPAFF. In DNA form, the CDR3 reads TGTGCCAGCAGTTCCGGTTCAGGGCCGGCTTTCTTT.

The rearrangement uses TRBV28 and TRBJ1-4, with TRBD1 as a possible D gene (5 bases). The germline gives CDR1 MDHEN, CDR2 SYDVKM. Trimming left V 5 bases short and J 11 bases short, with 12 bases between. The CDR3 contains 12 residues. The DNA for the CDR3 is TGTGCCAGCAGTCAGGGTTTTCGGAAACTGTTTTTT. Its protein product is CASSQGFRKLFF. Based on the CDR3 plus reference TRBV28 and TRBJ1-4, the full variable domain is DVKVTQSSRYLVKRTGEKVFLECVQDMDHENMFWYRQDPGLGLRLIYFSYDVKMKEKGDIPEGYSVSREKKERFSLILESASTNQTSMYLCASSQGFRKLFFGSGTQLSVL.

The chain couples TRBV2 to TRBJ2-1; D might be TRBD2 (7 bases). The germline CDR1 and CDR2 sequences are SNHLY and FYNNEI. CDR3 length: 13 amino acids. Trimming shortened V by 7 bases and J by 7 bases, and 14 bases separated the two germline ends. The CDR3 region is CASTGGLANEQFF. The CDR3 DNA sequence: TGTGCCAGCACCGGGGGGCTGGCGAATGAGCAGTTCTTC.

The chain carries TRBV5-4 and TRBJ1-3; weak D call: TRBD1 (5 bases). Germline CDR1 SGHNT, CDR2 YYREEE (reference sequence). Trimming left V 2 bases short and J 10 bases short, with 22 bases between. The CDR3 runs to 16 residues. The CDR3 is CASSLTLGRAGQTIYF. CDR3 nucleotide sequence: TGTGCCAGCAGCTTAACTCTTGGTAGGGCAGGGCAAACCATATATTTT.

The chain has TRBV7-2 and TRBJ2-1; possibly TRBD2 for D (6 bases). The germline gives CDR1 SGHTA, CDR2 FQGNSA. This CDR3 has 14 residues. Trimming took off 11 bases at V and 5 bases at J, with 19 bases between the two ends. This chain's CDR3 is CASLGWGLDNEQFF. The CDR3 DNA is TGTGCCTCCCTGGGATGGGGACTTGACAATGAGCAGTTCTTC. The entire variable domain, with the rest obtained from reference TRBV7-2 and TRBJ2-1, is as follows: GAGVSQSPSNKVTEKGKDVELRCDPISGHTALYWYRQSLGQGLEFLIYFQGNSAPDKSGLPSDRFSAERTGGSVSTLTIQRTQQEDSAVYLCASLGWGLDNEQFFGPGTRLTVL.

The CDR3 DNA follows: TGTGCCAGCAGCCAATATAGGACTAGCGGGACCACAGATACGCAGTATTTT. Translating it yields CASSQYRTSGTTDTQYF. This sequence joins TRBV14 and TRBJ2-3; 12 bases align to TRBD2. CDR1 and CDR2 from the germline V gene are SGHDN and FVKESK. V shed 2 bases and J 2 bases; nucleotides not matched to a gene: 5. CDR3 length equals 17 residues. The whole variable domain, remainder taken from reference TRBV14 and TRBJ2-3, is EAGVTQFPSHSVIEKGQTVTLRCDPISGHDNLYWYRRVMGKEIKFLLHFVKESKQDESGMPNNRFLAERTGGTYSTLKVQPAELEDSGVYFCASSQYRTSGTTDTQYFGPGTRLTVL.

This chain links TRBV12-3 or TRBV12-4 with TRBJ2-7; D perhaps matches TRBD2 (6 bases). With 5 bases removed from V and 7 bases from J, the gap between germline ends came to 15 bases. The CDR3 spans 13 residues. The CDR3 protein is CASSMTRGLEQYF. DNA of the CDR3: TGTGCCAGCAGTATGACTAGGGGCCTGGAGCAGTACTTC.

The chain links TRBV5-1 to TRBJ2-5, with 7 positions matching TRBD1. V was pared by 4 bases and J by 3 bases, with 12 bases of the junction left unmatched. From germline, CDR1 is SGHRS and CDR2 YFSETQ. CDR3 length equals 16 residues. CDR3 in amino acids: CASSPAVRGLKETQYF. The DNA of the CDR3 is TGCGCCAGCAGCCCGGCAGTGAGGGGGCTCAAAGAGACCCAGTACTTC.

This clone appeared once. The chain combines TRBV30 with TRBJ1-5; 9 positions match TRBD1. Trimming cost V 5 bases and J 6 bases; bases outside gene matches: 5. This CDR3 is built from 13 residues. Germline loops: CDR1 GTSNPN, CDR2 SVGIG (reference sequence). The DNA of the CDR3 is TGTGCCTGGGGACAGGGGATTGGTCAGCCCCAGCATTTT. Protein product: CAWGQGIGQPQHF.

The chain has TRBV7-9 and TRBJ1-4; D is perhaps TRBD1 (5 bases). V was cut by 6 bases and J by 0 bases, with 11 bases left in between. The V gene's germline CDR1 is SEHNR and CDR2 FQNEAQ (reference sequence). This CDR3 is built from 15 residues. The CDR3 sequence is CASSPRQTTNEKLFF. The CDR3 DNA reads TGTGCCAGCAGTCCTCGACAGACAACTAATGAAAAACTGTTTTTT. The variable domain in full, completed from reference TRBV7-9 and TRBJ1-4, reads DTGVSQNPRHKITKRGQNVTFRCDPISEHNRLYWYRQTLGQGPEFLTYFQNEAQLEKSRLLSDRFSAERPKGSFSTLEIQRTEQGDSAMYLCASSPRQTTNEKLFFGSGTQLSVL.

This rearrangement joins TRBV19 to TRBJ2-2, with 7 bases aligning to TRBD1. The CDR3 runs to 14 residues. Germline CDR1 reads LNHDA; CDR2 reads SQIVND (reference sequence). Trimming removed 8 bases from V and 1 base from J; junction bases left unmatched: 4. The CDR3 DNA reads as TGTGCCAGTGTTCGGACAGGGAACACCGGGGAGCTGTTTTTT. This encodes CASVRTGNTGELFF.

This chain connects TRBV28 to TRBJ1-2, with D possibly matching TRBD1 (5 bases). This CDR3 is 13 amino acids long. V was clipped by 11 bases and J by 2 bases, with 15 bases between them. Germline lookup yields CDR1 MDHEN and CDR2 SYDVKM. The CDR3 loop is CALARGANYGYTF. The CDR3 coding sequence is TGTGCCCTAGCGAGGGGAGCGAACTATGGCTACACCTTC.